The rows below give T cell receptor beta chains drawn from one sample of a study of blood T cell repertoires in COVID-19. Some clones are missing from TCRdb's copy, which holds only in-frame ones; the method was immunoSEQ multiplex PCR. This repertoire shows more than 45,000 clones, approximately 84% found once; its top ten account for 13% to 15%. The sequenced sample was peripheral blood. The receptors here all came from a human donor in a cohort sampled during active COVID-19. Both conserved end residues are part of each CDR3. The D gene is left open where the match is weak. Only some rows state a clone size, as once, few, many or a class for expanded clones.

V gene	J gene	D gene	clone size	CDR3 DNA	CDR3 protein
TRBV15	TRBJ1-4	TRBD1	.	TGTGCCACCAGCAGACAGGGGGCGGGGGAAAAACTGTTTTTT	CATSRQGAGEKLFF
TRBV2	TRBJ2-1	TRBD1	.	TGTGCCAGCAGCGCGACAGGGTCCTACAATGAGCAGTTCTTC	CASSATGSYNEQFF
TRBV21-1	TRBJ2-5	.	.	TGTGCCAGCGAAACAGGCAGGGGGAGCCAAGAGACCCAGTACTTC	CASETGRGSQETQYF
TRBV11-2	TRBJ2-2	.	.	TGTGCCAGCAGCTATACGACAGTCGCGAACACCGGGGAGCTGTTTTTT	CASSYTTVANTGELFF
TRBV4-1	TRBJ1-3	.	.	TGCGCCAGCAGCCGAAGGACTTCGGGGATTGGAAACACCATATATTTT	CASSRRTSGIGNTIYF
TRBV10-3	TRBJ2-7	TRBD1	.	TGTGCCATCAGTACCCTGGGGACAGGGGAAGACGAGCAGTACTTC	CAISTLGTGEDEQYF
TRBV7-2	TRBJ2-1	TRBD2	.	TGTGCCAGCAGCTACGGCGGACTAGCGGGCTTAAATGAGCAGTTCTTC	CASSYGGLAGLNEQFF
TRBV20-1	TRBJ2-7	TRBD1	.	TGCAGTGCTAGTAGTTCGAGGGGGCGGGAGCAGTACTTC	CSASSSRGREQYF
TRBV18	TRBJ1-4	TRBD1	.	TGTGCCAGCTCAACGACAGGGGCGCGTGAAAAACTGTTTTTT	CASSTTGAREKLFF
TRBV4-1	TRBJ2-3	.	.	TGCGCCAGCAGCCAAGCGGCGAGAAGGGGGACAGATACGCAGTATTTT	CASSQAARRGTDTQYF
TRBV5-1	TRBJ1-2	TRBD1	.	TGCGCCAGCAGCTTGGCCGGGACAGGGAGGTTAGCTAACTATGGCTACACCTTC	CASSLAGTGRLANYGYTF
TRBV11-3	TRBJ2-5	.	.	TGTGCCAGCAGCTCTGGGACTTCTTTGGGAGAGACCCAGTACTTC	CASSSGTSLGETQYF
TRBV28	TRBJ1-2	TRBD1	.	TGTGCCAGCAGTTACGGGACAGCCTTTTTTGGCTACACCTTC	CASSYGTAFFGYTF
TRBV6-5	TRBJ1-3	.	.	TGTGCCAGCAGCAAACAGGGTTTAGAGAGAAACACCATATATTTT	CASSKQGLERNTIYF
TRBV18	TRBJ1-2	.	.	TGTGCCAGCTCACCTTTCCAATTCTATGGCTACACCTTC	CASSPFQFYGYTF
TRBV2	TRBJ2-7	TRBD2	.	TGTGCCAGCAGGAATAGCGGGAGAGCCTACGAGCAGTACTTC	CASRNSGRAYEQYF
TRBV5-1	TRBJ1-4	TRBD1	.	TGCGCCAGCAGCTTGGTTCCGGTGCAGGGGGAATATGAAAAACTGTTTTTT	CASSLVPVQGEYEKLFF
TRBV2	TRBJ1-2	TRBD1	.	TGTGCCGCCCGGGACAGGAGTACTAACTATGGCTACACCTTC	CAARDRSTNYGYTF
TRBV6-5	TRBJ1-1	.	.	TGTGCCAGCAGTTACTCATGGCAGGGGAACACTGAAGCTTTCTTT	CASSYSWQGNTEAFF
TRBV11-2	TRBJ2-6	.	.	TGTGCCAGCAGCGGGCTCCACTCTGGGGCCAACGTCCTGACTTTC	CASSGLHSGANVLTF
TRBV28	TRBJ2-7	TRBD2	few	TGTGCCAGCAGTGGAACTAGCGGGGGGCTTCTTATCTTCTCCTACGAGCAGTACTTC	CASSGTSGGLLIFSYEQYF
TRBV2	TRBJ2-3	TRBD1	.	TGTGCCAGCAGTGCCTACAGGGGGACCTCGGATACGCAGTATTTT	CASSAYRGTSDTQYF
TRBV5-4	TRBJ2-2	.	.	TGTGCCAGCAGCCCAACAGGGAACACCGGGGAGCTGTTTTTT	CASSPTGNTGELFF
TRBV30	TRBJ1-4	.	few	TGTGCCTGGAGTCTTATGACAGAACTGTTTTTT	CAWSLMTELFF